The source of this TCR beta chain is a study of T cell responses to AZD1222 COVID-19 vaccine (dated by TCRdb to the early 2020s). Describing the broader study: AZD1222 recipients whose second dose came at about 4 weeks and those whose second dose came at about 12 weeks were combined into one group, since spike-specific TCR depth and breadth did not differ between the two schedules. TCR sequencing was performed for over 230 trial participants, of whom roughly 200 were given two doses of AZD1222 and some 26 were given two doses of MenACWY control vaccine. Enrollment into the trials was organized by age into subgroups of 18-55, 56-69 and 70-plus years, and those subgroups contained about 150, 27 and 61 TCR-sequenced participants, respectively.

According to the study, the label for this sample's time point signals: baseline before first vaccination. Vaccinee samples were obtained from the UK trials COV001 and COV002, which included a single-blind randomized controlled phase 2/3 trial of AZD1222 (ChAdOx1 nCoV-19) in healthy adults. For TCRbeta chain sequencing, PBMC samples were collected from trial participants at day 0 and at day 28 after the second dose. Points the paper makes about the study in general: After two AZD1222 doses, spike-specific TCR breadth and depth were significantly higher than at day 0 and than in MenACWY recipients. Participants were mostly white British and included more females than males, and it was suggested by the authors that clonal diversity may have been underestimated. The whole spike protein was spanned by vaccine-associated CD4 TCRs, and dominant responses were seen in regions 160-218 and 743-854. Conclusions about previously exposed vaccinees are limited, since just 6 or 7 AZD1222 recipients were seropositive for SARS-CoV-2 at baseline. In the small 56-69-year group, the increase in depth fell short of significance, most likely because of low power. Because no day 14 peak-response samples were available, the repertoires could be characterized only after the peak T cell response. Reportedly, almost half of the unique spike-specific TCRs recognized epitopes lying outside the regions that are mutated in the B.1.351 and B.1.1.7 variants.

The CDR3 regions of human TCRbeta chains were subjected to immunosequencing. The study's own analysis went as follows. Repertoire TCRs were matched against a reference library of SARS-CoV-2-specific TCRs generated with the MIRA antigen-specificity platform. Breadth was defined as the fraction of unique TCRs that were SARS-CoV-2-associated. Depth was defined as the fraction of total T cells that were SARS-CoV-2-associated. Each spike-specific TCR was assigned to its reactive spike region and to a CD4 or CD8 class using the MIRA data. Log10-transformed breadth and depth values were compared by one-way ANOVA with Sidak's multiple comparisons tests. Held by TCRdb, this immuneACCESS table contains in-frame sequences only and omits some clones. Under half of the omission traces to an unresolved V gene where checked; the cause of the rest is unknown. The V and J calls and clone size are taken from that table; D and trimming were inferred from the DNA. The sample records about 62,000 clones, about 90% of which are singletons. The ten top clones hold approximately 5% of the sample.

For this chain, trimming is 5 bases at the V end and 5 bases at the J end, and the number of junction bases without a gene match is 9. Counted from cysteine to phenylalanine, this CDR3 has 16 amino acids. Only the CDR3 DNA stays, 48 bases, in frame from base 1. In the germline V gene (reference sequence), CDR1 corresponds to SSHAT and CDR2 to FNYEAQ. A remark on this clone: No cognate antigen has been identified for it. Base qualities are not provided; no much larger clone lies one nucleotide away.

The TCR was taken from an adult in good health. Sequencing used peripheral blood, obtained on day 0 of AZD1222 vaccination. This sequence uses TRBV7-7 and TRBJ2-3, and 11 junctional nucleotides match TRBD2. This receptor carries the CDR3 CASSPGSGGALDTQYF. The DNA sequence is as follows: TGTGCCAGCAGCCCCGGTAGCGGGGGGGCCTTAGATACGCAGTATTTT.